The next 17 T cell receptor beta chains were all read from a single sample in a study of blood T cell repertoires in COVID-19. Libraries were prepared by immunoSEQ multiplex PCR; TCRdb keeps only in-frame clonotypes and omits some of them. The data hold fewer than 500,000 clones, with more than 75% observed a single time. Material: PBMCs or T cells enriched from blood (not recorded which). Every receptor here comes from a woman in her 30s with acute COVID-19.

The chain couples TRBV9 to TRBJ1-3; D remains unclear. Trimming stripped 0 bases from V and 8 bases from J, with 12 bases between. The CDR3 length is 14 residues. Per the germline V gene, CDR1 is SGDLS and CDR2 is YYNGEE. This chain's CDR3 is CASSVVTGADTIYF. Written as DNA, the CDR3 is TGTGCCAGCAGCGTAGTAACGGGAGCAGACACCATATATTTT. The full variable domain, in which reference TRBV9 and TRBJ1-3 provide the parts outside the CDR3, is DSGVTQTPKHLITATGQRVTLRCSPRSGDLSVYWYQQSLDQGLQFLIQYYNGEERAKGNILERFSAQQFPDLHSELNLSSLELGDSALYFCASSVVTGADTIYFGEGSWLTVV.

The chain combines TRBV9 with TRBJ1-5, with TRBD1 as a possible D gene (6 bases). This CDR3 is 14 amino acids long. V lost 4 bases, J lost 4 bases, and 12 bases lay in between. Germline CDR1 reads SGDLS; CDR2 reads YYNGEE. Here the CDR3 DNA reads TGTGCCAGCAGCCCGACAGGAAAGAATCAGCCCCAGCATTTT. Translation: CASSPTGKNQPQHF.

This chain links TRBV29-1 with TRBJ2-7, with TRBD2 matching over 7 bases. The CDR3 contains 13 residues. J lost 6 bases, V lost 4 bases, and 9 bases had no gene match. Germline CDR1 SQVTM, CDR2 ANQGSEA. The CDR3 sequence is CSVGTRLASEQYF. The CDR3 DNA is TGCAGCGTTGGGACCCGACTAGCTTCCGAGCAGTACTTC.

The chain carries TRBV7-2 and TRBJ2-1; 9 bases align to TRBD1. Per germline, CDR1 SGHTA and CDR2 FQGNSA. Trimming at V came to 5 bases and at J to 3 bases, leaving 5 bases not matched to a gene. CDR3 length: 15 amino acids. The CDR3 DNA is TGTGCCAGCAGCGATTGGACAGGGGACTACAATGAGCAGTTCTTC. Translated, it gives CASSDWTGDYNEQFF.

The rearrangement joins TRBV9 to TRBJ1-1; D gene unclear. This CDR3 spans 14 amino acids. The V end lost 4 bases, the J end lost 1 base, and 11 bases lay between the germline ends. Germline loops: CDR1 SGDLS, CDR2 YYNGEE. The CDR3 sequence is CASSPISRNTEAFF. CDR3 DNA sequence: TGTGCCAGCAGCCCTATATCCCGGAACACTGAAGCTTTCTTT.

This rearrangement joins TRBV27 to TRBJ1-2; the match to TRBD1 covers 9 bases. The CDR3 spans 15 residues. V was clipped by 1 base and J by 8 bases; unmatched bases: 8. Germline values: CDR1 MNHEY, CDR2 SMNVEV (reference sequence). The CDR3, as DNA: TGTGCCAGCAGTTTATTTGGGACAGGGATGGAAGGCTACACCTTC. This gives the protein CASSLFGTGMEGYTF.

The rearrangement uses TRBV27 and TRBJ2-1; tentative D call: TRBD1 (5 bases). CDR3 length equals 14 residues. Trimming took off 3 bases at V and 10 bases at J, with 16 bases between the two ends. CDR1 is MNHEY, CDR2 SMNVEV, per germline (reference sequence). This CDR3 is CASSFQGSVKEQFF. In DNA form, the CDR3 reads TGTGCCAGCAGTTTCCAGGGTAGTGTTAAGGAGCAGTTCTTC.

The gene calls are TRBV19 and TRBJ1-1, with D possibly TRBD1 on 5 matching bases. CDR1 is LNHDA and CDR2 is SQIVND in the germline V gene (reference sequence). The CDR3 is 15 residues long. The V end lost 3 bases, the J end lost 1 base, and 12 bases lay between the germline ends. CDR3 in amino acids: CASSMGQGRNTEAFF. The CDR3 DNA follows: TGTGCCAGTAGTATGGGCCAGGGAAGGAACACTGAAGCTTTCTTT. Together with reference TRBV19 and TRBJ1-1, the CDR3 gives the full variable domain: DGGITQSPKYLFRKEGQNVTLSCEQNLNHDAMYWYRQDPGQGLRLIYYSQIVNDFQKGDIAEGYSVSREKKESFPLTVTSAQKNPTAFYLCASSMGQGRNTEAFFGQGTRLTVV.

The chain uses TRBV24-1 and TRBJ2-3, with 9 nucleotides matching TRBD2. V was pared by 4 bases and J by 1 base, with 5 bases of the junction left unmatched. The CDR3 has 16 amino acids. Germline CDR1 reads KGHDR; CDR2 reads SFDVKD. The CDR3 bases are TGTGCCACCAGTGAACCTCCTAGCGGGGGCACAGATACGCAGTATTTT. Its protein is CATSEPPSGGTDTQYF.

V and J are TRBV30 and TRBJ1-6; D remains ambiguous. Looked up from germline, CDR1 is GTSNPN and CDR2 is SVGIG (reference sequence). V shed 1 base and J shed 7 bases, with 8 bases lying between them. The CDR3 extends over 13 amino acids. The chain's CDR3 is CAWSDNWNSPLHF. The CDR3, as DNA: TGTGCCTGGAGTGACAATTGGAATTCACCCCTCCACTTT.

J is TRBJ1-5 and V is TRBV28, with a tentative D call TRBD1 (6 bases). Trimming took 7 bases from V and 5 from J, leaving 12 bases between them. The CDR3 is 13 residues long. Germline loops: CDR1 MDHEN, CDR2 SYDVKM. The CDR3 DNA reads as TGTGCCAGCATCCAAGACAGGTATCAGCCCCAGCATTTT. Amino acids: CASIQDRYQPQHF.

The CDR3 protein is CASRRLPGTGKAGYGYTF. CDR3 in DNA: TGTGCCAGCAGACGCCTCCCCGGGACAGGGAAAGCGGGCTATGGCTACACCTTC. The rearrangement links TRBV2 to TRBJ1-2, with 9 bases matching TRBD1. V lost 6 bases, J lost 4 bases, and 18 bases stayed unmatched. The CDR3 has 18 amino acids. CDR1 SNHLY and CDR2 FYNNEI come from the germline V gene. Full variable domain (remainder filled in from reference TRBV2 and TRBJ1-2): EPEVTQTPSHQVTQMGQEVILRCVPISNHLYFYWYRQILGQKVEFLVSFYNNEISEKSEIFDDQFSVERPDGSNFTLKIRSTKLEDSAMYFCASRRLPGTGKAGYGYTFGSGTRLTVV.

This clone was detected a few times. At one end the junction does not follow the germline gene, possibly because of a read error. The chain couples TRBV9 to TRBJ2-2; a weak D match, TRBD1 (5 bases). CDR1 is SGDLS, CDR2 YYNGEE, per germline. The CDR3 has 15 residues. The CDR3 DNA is TGTGCCAGCAGCGTAGTTGGGGCGAAGACCGGGGAGCTGTTTTTT. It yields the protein CASSVVGAKTGELFF.

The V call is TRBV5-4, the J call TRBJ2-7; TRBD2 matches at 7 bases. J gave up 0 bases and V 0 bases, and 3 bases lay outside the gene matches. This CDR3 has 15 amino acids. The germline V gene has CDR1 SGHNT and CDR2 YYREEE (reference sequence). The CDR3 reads CASSLGRGSSYEQYF. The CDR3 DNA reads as TGTGCCAGCAGCTTGGGGCGGGGGAGCTCCTACGAGCAGTACTTC.

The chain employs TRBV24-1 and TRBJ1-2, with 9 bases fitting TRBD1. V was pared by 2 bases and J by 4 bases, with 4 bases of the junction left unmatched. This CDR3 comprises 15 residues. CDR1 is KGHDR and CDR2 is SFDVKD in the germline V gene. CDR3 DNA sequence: TGTGCCACCAGTGATTCGGGACAGGGTAGCTATGGCTACACCTTC. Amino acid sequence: CATSDSGQGSYGYTF.

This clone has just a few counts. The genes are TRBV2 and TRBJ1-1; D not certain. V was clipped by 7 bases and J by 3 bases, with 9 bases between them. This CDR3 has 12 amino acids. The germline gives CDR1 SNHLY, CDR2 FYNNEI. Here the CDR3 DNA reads TGTGCCAGCAAAACAGAACACACTGAAGCTTTCTTT. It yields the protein CASKTEHTEAFF.

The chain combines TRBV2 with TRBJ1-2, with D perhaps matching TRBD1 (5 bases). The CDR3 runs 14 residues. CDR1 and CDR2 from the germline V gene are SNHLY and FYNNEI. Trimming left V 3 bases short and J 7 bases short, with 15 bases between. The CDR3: CASSEGRVIGGYTF. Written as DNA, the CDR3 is TGTGCCAGCAGTGAGGGCAGGGTAATTGGTGGCTACACCTTC.